Sequencing of this T cell receptor beta chain was carried out in a study of cytomegalovirus exposure and HLA in healthy donors. Study context: An earlier analysis identified 117 million unique TCR beta sequences in some 170 million T cells. Broader study findings: Rare sequences made up most TCRs, while some public TCRs were found in many donors.

The PCR used 60 Vbeta and 13 Jbeta primers. Some clones are missing from TCRdb's copy, which holds only in-frame ones; the method was immunoSEQ multiplex PCR. The sample records some 120,000 clones, about 75% being singletons. The CDR3 is 13 residues long. CDR1 GTSNPN and CDR2 SVGIG come from the germline V gene (reference sequence). Trimming removed 2 bases at V and 1 base at J, with 8 bases between. The donors, nominally healthy at sampling, likely had unrecorded immune exposures. On this clone: Its specificity is unknown.

The sequence derives from a woman aged 35 to 49 in good health and CMV-seropositive. Input material: PBMCs. V gene TRBV30 combines with J gene TRBJ1-1; a possible D gene is TRBD1 (5 bases). The CDR3 sequence is CAWSQQGNTEAFF. The CDR3 DNA is TGTGCCTGGAGTCAGCAGGGGAACACTGAAGCTTTCTTT.